The clone carrying this T cell receptor (beta chain) was recorded once. The sample belongs to a study of OX40 agonist ivuxolimab in advanced cancers. Study-wide background: Six ivuxolimab dose levels, 0.01 to 10 mg/kg, were given intravenously every 2 weeks. The dose-escalation group included hepatocellular carcinoma, melanoma, renal cell carcinoma and head and neck cancer.

Deletions cut 9 bases from V and 7 bases from J, with 9 bases between. This CDR3 is 11 amino acids long. Germline CDR1 reads MNHEY; CDR2 reads SMNVEV (reference sequence). This table comes from immunoSEQ multiplex PCR, and its TCRdb copy is limited to in-frame clones, with some not included. The table records about 33,000 clones, over 85% of them present only once. The sample consisted of CD4+ or CD8+ T cells sorted from blood, taken in a trial of the OX40 agonist ivuxolimab. The clonotype originates from an adult with an advanced solid tumor such as melanoma, head and neck, liver or kidney cancer. The J gene is TRBJ2-2, the V gene TRBV27; D remains ambiguous. This CDR3 is CARPYDGELFF. The CDR3 nucleotides read TGTGCCAGACCATATGACGGGGAGCTGTTTTTT.